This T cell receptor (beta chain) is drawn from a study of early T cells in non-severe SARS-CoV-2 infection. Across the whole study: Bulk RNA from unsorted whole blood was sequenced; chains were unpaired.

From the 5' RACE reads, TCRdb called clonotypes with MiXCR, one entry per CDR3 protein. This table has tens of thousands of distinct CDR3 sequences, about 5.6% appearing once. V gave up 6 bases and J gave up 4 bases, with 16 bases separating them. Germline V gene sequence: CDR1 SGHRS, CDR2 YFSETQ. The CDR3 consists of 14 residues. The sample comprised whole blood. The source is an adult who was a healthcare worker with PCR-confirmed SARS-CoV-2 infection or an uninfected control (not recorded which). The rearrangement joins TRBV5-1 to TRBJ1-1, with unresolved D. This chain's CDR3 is CASTPSRGSTEAFF. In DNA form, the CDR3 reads TGCGCCAGCACCCCATCGCGAGGGAGCACTGAAGCTTTCTTT.